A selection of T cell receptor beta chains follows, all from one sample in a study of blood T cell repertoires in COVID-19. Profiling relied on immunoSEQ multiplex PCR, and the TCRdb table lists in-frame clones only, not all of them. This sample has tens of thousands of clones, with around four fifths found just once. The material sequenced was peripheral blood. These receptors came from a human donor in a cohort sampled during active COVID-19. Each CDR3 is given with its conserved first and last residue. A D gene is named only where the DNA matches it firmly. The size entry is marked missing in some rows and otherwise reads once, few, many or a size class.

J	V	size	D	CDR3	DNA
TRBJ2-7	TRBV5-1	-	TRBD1	CASSFGTGPYEQYF	TGCGCCAGCAGCTTCGGGACAGGGCCCTACGAGCAGTACTTC
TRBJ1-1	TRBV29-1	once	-	CSVGGQLNTEAFF	TGCAGCGTTGGCGGACAGTTGAACACTGAAGCTTTCTTT
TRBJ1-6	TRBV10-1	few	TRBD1	CASSPGTGASPLHF	TGCGCCAGCAGTCCGGGGACAGGGGCTTCACCCCTCCACTTT
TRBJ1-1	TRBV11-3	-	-	CASSSRSGKNTEAFF	TGTGCCAGCAGCTCCCGGTCAGGGAAGAACACTGAAGCTTTCTTT
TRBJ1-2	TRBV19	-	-	CASSIRGQDYGYTF	TGTGCCAGTAGTATTAGAGGGCAGGACTATGGCTACACCTTC
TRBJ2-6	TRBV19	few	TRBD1	CASSKTGTGETGANVLTF	TGTGCCAGTAGTAAAACCGGGACAGGGGAAACCGGGGCCAACGTCCTGACTTTC
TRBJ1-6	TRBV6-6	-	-	CASTQVEAAKRSPLHF	TGTGCCAGCACCCAGGTGGAGGCCGCGAAACGCTCACCCCTCCACTTT
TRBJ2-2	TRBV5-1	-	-	CASSLSSRANTGELFF	TGCGCCAGCAGCTTAAGTTCGCGAGCGAACACCGGGGAGCTGTTTTTT
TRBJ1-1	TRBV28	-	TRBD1	CASSIPPGQGSNEAFF	TGTGCCAGCAGTATACCCCCGGGACAGGGTAGTAATGAAGCTTTCTTT
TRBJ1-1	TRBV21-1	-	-	CASSLKGRLGRTLPMNTEAFF	TGTGCCAGCAGCCTTAAGGGGAGGTTGGGCAGGACCCTTCCCATGAACACTGAAGCTTTCTTT
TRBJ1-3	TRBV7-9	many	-	CASSLADSPVWYTIYF	TGTGCCAGCAGCTTAGCGGACAGCCCGGTCTGGTACACCATATATTTT
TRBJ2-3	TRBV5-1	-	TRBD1	CASSGTVTDTQYF	TGCGCCAGCAGCGGGACAGTCACAGATACGCAGTATTTT
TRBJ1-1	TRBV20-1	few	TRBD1	CSASDPGGTEAFF	TGCAGTGCTAGTGATCCAGGGGGTACTGAAGCTTTCTTT
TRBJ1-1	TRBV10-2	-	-	CASRHGTEAFF	TGCGCCAGCCGACACGGCACTGAAGCTTTCTTT
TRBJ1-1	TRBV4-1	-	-	CASSQWGGTEAFF	TGCGCCAGCAGCCAATGGGGGGGCACTGAAGCTTTCTTT
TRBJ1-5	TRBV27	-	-	CASSSGQHGQPQHF	TGTGCCAGCAGTTCCGGACAACACGGTCAGCCCCAGCATTTT
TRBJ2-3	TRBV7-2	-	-	CASSPRGGTIADTQYF	TGTGCCAGCAGCCCCAGGGGAGGGACAATCGCAGATACGCAGTATTTT
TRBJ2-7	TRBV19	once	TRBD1	CASRTGASYEQYF	TGTGCCAGTAGAACAGGGGCCTCCTACGAGCAGTACTTC
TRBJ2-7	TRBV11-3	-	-	CASSLRTGDQREQYF	TGTGCCAGCAGCCTTAGGACGGGGGATCAGAGGGAGCAGTACTTC
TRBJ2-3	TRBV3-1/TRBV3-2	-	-	CASSQSGEGAQYF	TGTGCCAGCAGCCAATCAGGGGAGGGGGCGCAGTATTTT
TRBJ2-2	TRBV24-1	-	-	CATSDSQAGNGELFF	TGTGCCACCAGTGATTCCCAGGCGGGAAACGGGGAGCTGTTTTTT
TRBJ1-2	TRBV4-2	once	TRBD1	CASSQDAEGAYYGYTF	TGTGCCAGCAGCCAAGACGCGGAGGGGGCCTACTATGGCTACACCTTC
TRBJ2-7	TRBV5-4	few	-	CASSLISSYEQYF	TGTGCCAGCAGCTTGATCAGCTCCTACGAGCAGTACTTC
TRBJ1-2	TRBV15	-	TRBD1	CATSRDGQAYGYTF	TGTGCCACCAGCCGCGACGGACAGGCCTATGGCTACACCTTC
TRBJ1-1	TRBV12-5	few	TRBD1	CASGLGTGMGTGVLLNTEAFF	TGTGCTAGTGGTTTGGGAACTGGAATGGGGACAGGGGTATTGCTGAACACTGAAGCTTTCTTT
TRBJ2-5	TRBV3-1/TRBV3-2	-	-	CASSQEAKAGLQETQYF	TGTGCCAGCAGCCAAGAGGCCAAGGCAGGGCTCCAAGAGACCCAGTACTTC
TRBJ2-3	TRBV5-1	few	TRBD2	CASSLASGGSDTQYF	TGCGCCAGCAGCTTGGCTAGCGGGGGTTCAGATACGCAGTATTTT
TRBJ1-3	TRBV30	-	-	CAWSETAFGNTIYF	TGTGCCTGGAGTGAGACAGCTTTTGGAAACACCATATATTTT
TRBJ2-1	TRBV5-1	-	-	CASSLTSRSGEQFF	TGCGCCAGCAGCCTAACTAGTAGGTCGGGTGAGCAGTTCTTC